The rows below give T cell receptor beta chains drawn from one sample of a study of molecular identifiers for immune sequencing clone quantification. TCRdb passed the PCR reads through MiXCR, listing each CDR3 protein once. The sample consists of nearly 55,000 distinct CDR3 sequences, about a third of them appearing once. The sample was naive CD8+ T cells from blood, with Jurkat cell RNA spiked in. Receptors originate from a human donor in good health. Some libraries in this study had Jurkat cell RNA spiked in. The CDR3 runs from the conserved cysteine through the conserved F or W.

j_gene: TRBJ2-1
len: 12
v_gene: TRBV20-1
CDR3aa: CSARDRDNEQFF

j_gene: TRBJ2-7
len: 14
v_gene: TRBV10-3
CDR3aa: CATKGRDSSYEQYF

j_gene: TRBJ2-3
len: 15
v_gene: TRBV13
CDR3aa: CASTSERALTDTLYF

j_gene: TRBJ2-5
len: 16
v_gene: TRBV7-8
CDR3aa: CASSPLSGLAAETQYF

j_gene: TRBJ2-1
len: 14
v_gene: TRBV12-3/TRBV12-4
CDR3aa: CASSLVYSANEQFF

j_gene: TRBJ2-3
len: 11
v_gene: TRBV10-3
CDR3aa: CATGEDPTQYF

j_gene: TRBJ2-5
len: 15
v_gene: TRBV28
CDR3aa: CASSHTGGRLETQYF

j_gene: TRBJ2-5
len: 16
v_gene: TRBV28
CDR3aa: CASSLPTGLSEETQYF

j_gene: TRBJ2-5
len: 15
v_gene: TRBV7-8
CDR3aa: CASSLEWTGRETQYF

j_gene: TRBJ2-7
len: 15
v_gene: TRBV7-3
CDR3aa: CASPRDRGLSYEQYF

j_gene: TRBJ1-5
len: 13
v_gene: TRBV4-1
CDR3aa: CASSQVENQPQHF

j_gene: TRBJ2-3
len: 13
v_gene: TRBV19
CDR3aa: CASRPAVPDTRYF

j_gene: TRBJ2-1
len: 15
v_gene: TRBV7-2
CDR3aa: CAITNRDTYYNEQFF

j_gene: TRBJ1-5
len: 15
v_gene: TRBV19
CDR3aa: CASSWGWDSNQPQHF

j_gene: TRBJ2-2
len: 14
v_gene: TRBV19
CDR3aa: CASSIQRRAGELFF

j_gene: TRBJ2-5
len: 18
v_gene: TRBV10-3
CDR3aa: CAISGRLAGEGQWETQYF

j_gene: TRBJ2-1
len: 14
v_gene: TRBV7-8
CDR3aa: CASSLLGGTNEQFF

j_gene: TRBJ2-7
len: 14
v_gene: TRBV20-1
CDR3aa: CSARDRDRSYEQYF

j_gene: TRBJ2-7
len: 14
v_gene: TRBV7-9
CDR3aa: CASSLAQGQYEQYF

j_gene: TRBJ1-1
len: 15
v_gene: TRBV6-5
CDR3aa: CASSYSLRQNTEAFF

j_gene: TRBJ2-3
len: 16
v_gene: TRBV20-1
CDR3aa: CSARVPFLELTDTQYF

j_gene: TRBJ2-1
len: 14
v_gene: TRBV24-1
CDR3aa: CATSDLGTDNEQFF

j_gene: TRBJ1-5
len: 14
v_gene: TRBV27
CDR3aa: CASSLGTGAQPQHF

j_gene: TRBJ1-1
len: 13
v_gene: TRBV27
CDR3aa: CASRDGLNTEAFF

j_gene: TRBJ1-5
len: 15
v_gene: TRBV19
CDR3aa: CASSYGTAGNQPQHF

j_gene: TRBJ2-7
len: 11
v_gene: TRBV12-3/TRBV12-4
CDR3aa: CASSFGREQYF

j_gene: TRBJ2-6
len: 15
v_gene: TRBV28
CDR3aa: CASSTPFPRANVLTF

j_gene: TRBJ2-2
len: 11
v_gene: TRBV20-1
CDR3aa: CSAKVSGELFF

j_gene: TRBJ2-6
len: 17
v_gene: TRBV28
CDR3aa: CASSWVRVNSGANVLTF

j_gene: TRBJ1-4
len: 15
v_gene: TRBV29-1
CDR3aa: CSVEGPGQKNEKLFF

j_gene: TRBJ2-2
len: 15
v_gene: TRBV25-1
CDR3aa: CASSEPTPNTGELFF

j_gene: TRBJ1-5
len: 14
v_gene: TRBV12-3/TRBV12-4
CDR3aa: CASSLKLGVRPQHF

j_gene: TRBJ1-2
len: 15
v_gene: TRBV6-2/TRBV6-3
CDR3aa: CASSYRSNRNYGYTF

j_gene: TRBJ1-4
len: 13
v_gene: TRBV19
CDR3aa: CASSITGPEKLFF

j_gene: TRBJ2-3
len: 13
v_gene: TRBV6-6
CDR3aa: CASSPYHTDTQYF

j_gene: TRBJ2-3
len: 17
v_gene: TRBV11-2
CDR3aa: CASSSGLAGASTDTRYF

j_gene: TRBJ1-5
len: 15
v_gene: TRBV7-9
CDR3aa: CASSYETPPDQPQHF

j_gene: TRBJ2-1
len: 12
v_gene: TRBV20-1
CDR3aa: CSARDLGDEQFF

j_gene: TRBJ2-7
len: 14
v_gene: TRBV3-1
CDR3aa: CASSQDGMGYEQYF

j_gene: TRBJ2-5
len: 15
v_gene: TRBV3-1
CDR3aa: CASSQDLGGGETQYF

j_gene: TRBJ2-2
len: 16
v_gene: TRBV12-3/TRBV12-4
CDR3aa: CASSFPTETSTGELFF

j_gene: TRBJ2-7
len: 14
v_gene: TRBV27
CDR3aa: CASGEGLLPYEQYF

j_gene: TRBJ2-3
len: 16
v_gene: TRBV7-8
CDR3aa: CASSHGRARSTDTQYF

j_gene: TRBJ2-7
len: 14
v_gene: TRBV13
CDR3aa: CASSPGASSYEQYF

j_gene: TRBJ1-1
len: 15
v_gene: TRBV2
CDR3aa: CANPKRGALNTEAFF

j_gene: TRBJ1-2
len: 15
v_gene: TRBV7-9
CDR3aa: CASSPGVADPDGYTF

j_gene: TRBJ1-2
len: 15
v_gene: TRBV27
CDR3aa: CASSLSWGGSDGYTF

j_gene: TRBJ2-5
len: 17
v_gene: TRBV9
CDR3aa: CASSVEGGQAFQETQYF

j_gene: TRBJ2-3
len: 15
v_gene: TRBV9
CDR3aa: CASSSEISGDDTQYF